The sequence of this T cell receptor (beta chain) was determined in a study of T cell responses to AZD1222 COVID-19 vaccine. Assay: immunoSEQ multiplex PCR; the TCRdb copy retains only in-frame clones and omits some. The sample carries 95,000 to 130,000 clones, 88% recorded once. Germline CDR1 and CDR2: GTSNPN and SVGIG (reference sequence). The CDR3 consists of 15 residues. Trimming took 6 bases from V and 8 from J; bases not matched to a gene: 9. The rearrangement joins TRBV30 to TRBJ1-6, with 11 bases matching TRBD1. The sequence was obtained from an adult in good health. Sequencing used peripheral blood, obtained on day 0 of AZD1222 vaccination. CDR3 coding DNA: TGTGCCTGTCGGGTGTCGGGACAGGGGGATTCACCCCTCCACTTT. Translation: CACRVSGQGDSPLHF.